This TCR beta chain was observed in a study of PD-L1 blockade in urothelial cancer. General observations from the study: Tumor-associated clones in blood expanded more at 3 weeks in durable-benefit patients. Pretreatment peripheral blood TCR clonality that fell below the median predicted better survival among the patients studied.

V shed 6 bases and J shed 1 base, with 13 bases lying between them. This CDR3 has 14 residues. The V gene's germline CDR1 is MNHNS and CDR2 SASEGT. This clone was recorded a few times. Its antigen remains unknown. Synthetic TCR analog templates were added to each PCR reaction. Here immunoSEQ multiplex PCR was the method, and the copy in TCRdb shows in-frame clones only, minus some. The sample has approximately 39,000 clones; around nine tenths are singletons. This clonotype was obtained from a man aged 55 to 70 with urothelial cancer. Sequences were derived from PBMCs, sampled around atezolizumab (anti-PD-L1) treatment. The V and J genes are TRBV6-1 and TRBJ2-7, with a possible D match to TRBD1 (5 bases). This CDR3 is CASSPTASSYEQYF. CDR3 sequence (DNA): TGTGCCAGCAGCCCGACAGCTAGTTCCTACGAGCAGTACTTC.